A selection of T cell receptor beta chains follows, all from one sample in a study of blood T cell repertoires in COVID-19. Assay: immunoSEQ multiplex PCR; the TCRdb copy retains only in-frame clones and omits some. The table includes 87,000 or so clones, around 86% detected once. Sequenced sample: peripheral blood. The receptors were sampled from a woman of 80 years or more with acute or convalescent COVID-19. CDR3s include the opening cysteine and the closing phenylalanine or tryptophan. The D gene is left open where the match is weak. Only part of the rows carry a size: once, few, many, or a class if the clone is expanded.

CDR3 DNA,CDR3 protein,D gene,clone size,V gene,J gene
TGTGCCAGCAGCTCGATCTCAACAGGGAACACTGAAGCTTTCTTT,CASSSISTGNTEAFF,NA,NA,TRBV2,TRBJ1-1
TGTGCCAGCAGCGTATTCAGCGGGAGGAACACCGGGGAGCTGTTTTTT,CASSVFSGRNTGELFF,TRBD2,NA,TRBV9,TRBJ2-2
TGTGCCAGCAGTTCCCGAGCTTTGGTTGAGTTCTTC,CASSSRALVEFF,NA,NA,TRBV11-2,TRBJ2-1
TGTGCCTGGCGAGCGGGGGTACGGTACGAGCAGTACTTC,CAWRAGVRYEQYF,TRBD2,once,TRBV30,TRBJ2-7
TGCGCCAGCAGTCAATCCCCGGGGTATCCAGGGGGCTCAAACACCGGGGAGCTGTTTTTT,CASSQSPGYPGGSNTGELFF,TRBD1,NA,TRBV23-1,TRBJ2-2
TGTGCCAGCACCGGCGGCGGGAGGTCCCAGAGGGAGCAGTACTTC,CASTGGGRSQREQYF,TRBD2,NA,TRBV6-5,TRBJ2-7
TGTGCCAGCAGCTTGGTGATAGGGGTGGCAAATTCACCCCTCCACTTT,CASSLVIGVANSPLHF,NA,NA,TRBV5-8,TRBJ1-6
TGTGCCAGCAGCCTAGGGGGCCGGAACACTGAAGCTTTCTTT,CASSLGGRNTEAFF,TRBD1,NA,TRBV11-3,TRBJ1-1
TGCGCCAGCAGCTTGGGGGGCTCCACTGAAGCTTTCTTT,CASSLGGSTEAFF,NA,NA,TRBV5-1,TRBJ1-1
TGTGCCAGCAGCTTAACAGTCCGATACGAGCAGTACTTC,CASSLTVRYEQYF,NA,NA,TRBV5-8,TRBJ2-7
TGTGCCAGTAGTAGTCGACAGCTACACTACGAGCAGTACTTC,CASSSRQLHYEQYF,NA,NA,TRBV19,TRBJ2-7
TGTGCCAGCAGTATTCGTACAGGGATCTACGAGCAGTACTTC,CASSIRTGIYEQYF,NA,NA,TRBV27,TRBJ2-7
TGTGCCAGCAGCTTAACCAGGACAGGGCTGGGGGAAAAACTGTTTTTT,CASSLTRTGLGEKLFF,TRBD1,few,TRBV7-2,TRBJ1-4
TGCGCCAGCAGCAGTGGGGGACAGGGGGGCTACGAGCAGTACTTC,CASSSGGQGGYEQYF,TRBD1,NA,TRBV4-1,TRBJ2-7
TGTGCCAGCAGCTCTCAACAGGGGTTAACTAATGAAAAACTGTTTTTT,CASSSQQGLTNEKLFF,TRBD1,NA,TRBV7-2,TRBJ1-4
TGTGCCAGCAGTAATACAGGGTTTGATGTAACCGGGGAGCTGTTTTTT,CASSNTGFDVTGELFF,NA,NA,TRBV25-1,TRBJ2-2
TGTGCCATCAGTCGACAGCAGTACCAAGAGACCCAGTACTTC,CAISRQQYQETQYF,NA,NA,TRBV10-3,TRBJ2-5
TGTGCCAGCTCACCAACCCGGGGGACCTACGAGCAGTACTTC,CASSPTRGTYEQYF,NA,NA,TRBV18,TRBJ2-7
TGTGCCAGCAGCTTGACCGGGACAGCCGTCGCTGAAGCTTTCTTT,CASSLTGTAVAEAFF,TRBD1,NA,TRBV9,TRBJ1-1
TGTGCCAGCAGCCCCCGGACTAGCGGGGGATACGAGCAGTACTTC,CASSPRTSGGYEQYF,TRBD2,NA,TRBV5-5,TRBJ2-7
TGTGCCAGCAGTTACCCCCAGCTAGCGGGTTCCGGGGAGCTGTTTTTT,CASSYPQLAGSGELFF,TRBD2,NA,TRBV6-6,TRBJ2-2
TGTGCCAGCAGCACCCTCTTACCCGGACAGAGCCGCAATCAGCCCCAGCATTTT,CASSTLLPGQSRNQPQHF,NA,NA,TRBV27,TRBJ1-5
TGTGCCAGCAGCATTACTAGCGGGAGACGAAATGAGCAGTTCTTC,CASSITSGRRNEQFF,TRBD2,NA,TRBV7-9,TRBJ2-1
TGTGCCAGCAGCGCCCTAATCAGGGATAGTAATGAAAAACTGTTTTTT,CASSALIRDSNEKLFF,NA,once,TRBV7-8,TRBJ1-4
TGTGCCAGCAGCCAGGACAGGGACGGGAATCAGCCCCAGCATTTT,CASSQDRDGNQPQHF,TRBD1,NA,TRBV3-1/TRBV3-2,TRBJ1-5
TGCAGTGCTAGTGACGGACAGCACACAGATACGCAGTATTTT,CSASDGQHTDTQYF,NA,once,TRBV20-1,TRBJ2-3
TGTGCCAGCAGCCCGGGGGACAGGAGCACAGATACGCAGTATTTT,CASSPGDRSTDTQYF,TRBD1,NA,TRBV9,TRBJ2-3
TGCAGTCAAAGTAGCGTGGAAGCTTTCTTT,CSQSSVEAFF,NA,NA,TRBV20-1,TRBJ1-1
TGTGCCAGCGCCCTACCCAATGCGGGGCGGACCGGGGAGCTGTTTTTT,CASALPNAGRTGELFF,NA,NA,TRBV5-8,TRBJ2-2
TGTGCCAGCAGTTCCCTAGCGGGTGGGGAGACCCAGTACTTC,CASSSLAGGETQYF,TRBD2,NA,TRBV6-5,TRBJ2-5
TGTGCCAGCTCACCACAGGGGGTCGCGAACACCGGGGAGCTGTTTTTT,CASSPQGVANTGELFF,NA,NA,TRBV18,TRBJ2-2
TGTGCCAGCAGTGATGGTAATGCGGGCTATGGCTACACCTTC,CASSDGNAGYGYTF,NA,few,TRBV6-1,TRBJ1-2
TGTGCTAGCAGCTTAGGTACACAGGGCGTAGGGGAGACCCAGTACTTC,CASSLGTQGVGETQYF,NA,NA,TRBV7-7,TRBJ2-5
TGTGCCAGCAGCTCCTTGGGACAGTTGAACACTGAAGCTTTCTTT,CASSSLGQLNTEAFF,TRBD1,NA,TRBV3-1/TRBV3-2,TRBJ1-1
TGTGCCAGCAGCCCGGCCAGGGGGGCTAATGAAAAACTGTTTTTT,CASSPARGANEKLFF,TRBD1,NA,TRBV5-6,TRBJ1-4
TGTGCCAGCAGGGAAGCGGGGGGTTCCTACAATGAGCAGTTCTTC,CASREAGGSYNEQFF,TRBD2,NA,TRBV6-1,TRBJ2-1
TGTGCCAGCTCATCGACCGGGACAAACTACGAGCAGTACTTC,CASSSTGTNYEQYF,NA,once,TRBV18,TRBJ2-7
TGTGCCAGCAGTTTGGGGACACTCTACGAGCAGTACTTC,CASSLGTLYEQYF,NA,NA,TRBV28,TRBJ2-7
TGTGCCAGCAGCGTAGGCCGTCCCGGAGAGGATTCTGGAGCTTTCTTT,CASSVGRPGEDSGAFF,NA,NA,TRBV9,TRBJ1-1
TGTGCCAGCAGCCCCACTTCCGGGACTAGCGGGAGGGCCAGTAATGAGCAGTTCTTC,CASSPTSGTSGRASNEQFF,TRBD2,NA,TRBV14,TRBJ2-1
TGTGCCAGCAGCTTGACGAGACTAACAGATACGCAGTATTTT,CASSLTRLTDTQYF,NA,NA,TRBV5-4,TRBJ2-3
TGTGCCAGCAGCGTGACTAGCGGTAATACGCAGTATTTT,CASSVTSGNTQYF,TRBD2,NA,TRBV11-3,TRBJ2-3
TGTGCCAGCAGTCTGGACAACGATGGCTACACCTTC,CASSLDNDGYTF,NA,NA,TRBV6-2/TRBV6-3,TRBJ1-2
TGTGCCAGCAGTTCCGGACGGGGGTATGGCTACACCTTC,CASSSGRGYGYTF,NA,once,TRBV6-5,TRBJ1-2
TGTGCCAGCAGCCCGGGACAGGGGGCCTTGGCTAATGAAAAACTGTTTTTT,CASSPGQGALANEKLFF,TRBD1,NA,TRBV7-2,TRBJ1-4
TGTGCCAGCAGTGAACAGACAGGGGCCCAAGAGACCCAGTACTTC,CASSEQTGAQETQYF,TRBD1,NA,TRBV2,TRBJ2-5
TGTGCCAGCAGTGTGTCGGGGGTGAGAAACTATGGCTACACCTTC,CASSVSGVRNYGYTF,NA,NA,TRBV2,TRBJ1-2
TGTGCCAGCTCACCAAGGACTAGCGGAGAGACCCAGTACTTC,CASSPRTSGETQYF,TRBD2,NA,TRBV18,TRBJ2-5
TGTGCCAGCCGCTCCCCGACGGGGTCGGGCTACACCTTC,CASRSPTGSGYTF,NA,NA,TRBV18,TRBJ1-2
TGTGCCAGCAGCCAAGATGGGGGGGGCAATGGCTACACCTTC,CASSQDGGGNGYTF,NA,NA,TRBV4-2,TRBJ1-2
TGTGCCAGTAGTATAGACAGAGGAAACACCATATATTTT,CASSIDRGNTIYF,NA,NA,TRBV19,TRBJ1-3
TGTGCCAGCAGCTCAGACCAGCGGGGGAGGAATGAGCAGTTCTTC,CASSSDQRGRNEQFF,TRBD2,NA,TRBV11-3,TRBJ2-1